The entry that follows covers one T cell receptor beta chain sequence. The antigen is unknown. The entry originates in a study of T cell repertoires in cytomegalovirus infection. Whole-study context: Shared public TCR beta signatures pointed to both CMV infection and a matching HLA type. Study-level results: Dominant in the ex vivo response were TCR beta clonotypes restricted by HLA-C and specific for CMV.

The CDR3 totals 16 residues. Trimming pared 3 bases from V and 5 bases from J, leaving 16 bases between. CDR1 LGHNA and CDR2 YNFKEQ come from the germline V gene. From the reads, TCRdb called clonotypes with MiXCR, one entry per CDR3 protein. Of some 560,000 distinct CDR3 sequences listed, 40% are singletons. The origin of this receptor is a human donor in good health (CMV status not recorded). Some clones in this sample may be carry-over from other donors' samples. Sequencing was performed on cultured PBMCs, taken from culture after CMV antigen stimulation. The chain carries TRBV4-2 and TRBJ1-4; D might be TRBD1 (6 bases). This chain's CDR3 is CASSQNDRTQNEKLFF. DNA of the CDR3: TGTGCCAGCAGCCAGAACGACAGGACGCAAAATGAAAAACTGTTTTTT.